This TCR beta chain was sequenced in a study of CD8+CD57+ T cells in acquired aplastic anemia. CD8+CD57+ cell expansion had been shown by flow cytometry in patients chosen for sequencing. Blood came from patients not yet given any therapy. On this clonotype: Its matching antigen is unknown.

General study findings and limits: Controls and patients did not differ significantly in CD8+ Simpson's diversity. Patients had fewer than 35 CD8+ CDR3 sequences in common with controls (the shared set).

CDR3 and TCR beta VDJ profiling relied on genomic DNA as the template. TCRdb ran MiXCR on the reads and lists one entry per CDR3 protein. Altogether around 170,000 distinct CDR3 sequences are present, 48% being singletons, with the ten largest covering around 9.7%. The germline CDR1 and CDR2 sequences are MGHRA and YSYEKL. V was shortened by 0 bases and J by 0 bases, with 9 bases between the two germline ends. This CDR3 spans 15 amino acids. The source is a human donor with aplastic anemia. J is TRBJ2-7 and V is TRBV4-1, with D uncertain. The sequenced sample consisted of sorted CD4+, CD8+, or CD8+CD57+ T cells (not recorded which) from PBMCs. CDR3 loop: CASSQDRVSSYEQYF. The DNA for the CDR3 is TGCGCCAGCAGCCAAGACCGGGTGAGCTCCTACGAGCAGTACTTC.